The source of this T cell receptor (beta chain) is a study of shared clonotypes between healthy human individuals. Study observations and caveats: Relative to clonotypes present in all four donors, those not shared had lower generation probabilities.

Authors' analysis steps: Quality scores were absent from the junction-only immunoSEQ sequences, so filtering differed. Clones were sequenced by immunoSEQ multiplex PCR, and TCRdb holds only the in-frame ones, with some missing. The DNA gave D and trimming, while V, J and clone size come from that table. The sample has over 850,000 clones, around 78% seen once. The count of this clone is one. The antigen is unknown. Germline V lookup: CDR1 MNHEY, CDR2 SVGAGI. The CDR3 covers 14 residues. The J segment lost 6 bases and the V segment lost 7 bases, leaving 7 bases of the junction unmatched. A CD45RA+ naive subset and a CD45RA-negative memory subset were split from CD4+ cells.

The origin of this receptor is a man younger than 30 in good health. Some clones in this sample may be carry-over from other donors' samples. Sequencing was performed on memory CD4+ T cells from PBMCs. The subset here: CD45RA-negative fraction. This chain links TRBV6-5 with TRBJ2-3; TRBD2 aligns across 10 bases. CDR3 amino acids: CASTPGLAMDTQYF. CDR3 sequence (DNA): TGTGCCAGCACACCGGGACTAGCGATGGATACGCAGTATTTT.